This T cell receptor beta chain was identified in a study of shared clonotypes between healthy human individuals. Study information: Sampling drew on donors who were a couple of women and a few men aged 18 to 49.

V lost 0 bases and J 1 base, leaving 9 bases between the germline ends. CDR1 and CDR2 (germline): LGHNA, YSLEER. The CDR3 length is 15 residues. Note on this clone: The antigen is unknown. Other DNA sequences in the sample encode the same CDR3.

General observations from the study: Estimated richness was generally greater in naive than memory subsets.

Sorted-subset replicate PCRs used about 190 ng of genomic DNA. This amount corresponded to 30,000 to 35,000 T cell genomes. Only in-frame clones appear in the TCRdb table, and some are missing; sequencing was by immunoSEQ multiplex PCR. The table records about 1.5 million clones, about 98% of them present only once. The clonotype originates from a man younger than 40 in good health. This chain joins TRBV4-3 and TRBJ1-1, with unresolved D. Sequencing was carried out using naive CD4+ T cells sorted from blood. Subset specified: CD45RA+ positively selected. The CDR3 bases are TGCGCCAGCAGCCAAGAAGGGCGGGGGAACACTGAAGCTTTCTTT. Encoded protein: CASSQEGRGNTEAFF.